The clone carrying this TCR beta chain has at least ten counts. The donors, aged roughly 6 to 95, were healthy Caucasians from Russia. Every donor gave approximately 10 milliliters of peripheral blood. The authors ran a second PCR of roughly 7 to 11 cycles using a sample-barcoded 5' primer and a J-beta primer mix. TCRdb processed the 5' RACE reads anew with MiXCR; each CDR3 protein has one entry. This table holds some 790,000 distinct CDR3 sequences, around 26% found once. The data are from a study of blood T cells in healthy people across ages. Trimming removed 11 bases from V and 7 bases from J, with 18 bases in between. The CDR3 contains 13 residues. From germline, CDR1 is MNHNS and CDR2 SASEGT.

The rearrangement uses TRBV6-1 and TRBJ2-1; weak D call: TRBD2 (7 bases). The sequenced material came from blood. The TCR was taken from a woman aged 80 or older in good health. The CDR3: CAHQGGADNEQFF. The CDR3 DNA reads TGTGCCCACCAAGGGGGGGCCGATAATGAGCAGTTCTTC.